This TCR beta chain was captured in a study of T cells in Graves' hyperthyroidism and ophthalmopathy. Background on the study: Before any treatment, at initial diagnosis, peripheral blood was collected.

Amplification of TCR beta CDR3 regions was performed using RNA transcripts as template. Carried out on the TCR CDR3, a first-round RT-PCR used the HTBI primer set. TCRdb re-called the multiplex PCR reads through MiXCR, storing one row per CDR3 protein. The sample lists 550,000 to 700,000 distinct CDR3 sequences; over 12% were seen once. This clonotype has at least ten counts. Its antigen is not known. Study outcomes and limitations: In blood, most of the thyroid clonotypes expanded above 0.001 were also present.

Disease duration was under 3 months in the ophthalmopathy patients, who also had a Clinical Activity Score of at least 3 and a NOSPECS grade of at least 4. Germline trimming cut 4 bases from V and 5 bases from J; bases unmatched to any gene: 4. Germline CDR1 and CDR2: MNHEY and SMNVEV (reference sequence). The CDR3 is 15 residues long. The sample taken for sequencing was blood. The V call is TRBV27, the J call TRBJ2-1; TRBD1 agrees at 11 bases. The TCR was taken from a woman aged 40-49 years with Graves' ophthalmopathy. The CDR3: CASSSDRGLHNEQFF. The CDR3 nucleotides are TGTGCCAGCAGTTCGGACAGGGGGCTACACAATGAGCAGTTCTTC.